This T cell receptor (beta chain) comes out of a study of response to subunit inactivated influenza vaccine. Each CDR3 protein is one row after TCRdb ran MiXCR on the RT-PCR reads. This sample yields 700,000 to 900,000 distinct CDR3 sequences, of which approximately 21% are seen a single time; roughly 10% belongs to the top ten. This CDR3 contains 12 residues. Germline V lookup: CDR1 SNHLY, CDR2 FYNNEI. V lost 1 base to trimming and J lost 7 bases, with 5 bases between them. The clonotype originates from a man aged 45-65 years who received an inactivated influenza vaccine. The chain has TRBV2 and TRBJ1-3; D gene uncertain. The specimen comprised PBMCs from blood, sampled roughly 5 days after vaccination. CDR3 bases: TGTGCCAGCAGTGAAGAATGGAACACCATATATTTT. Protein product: CASSEEWNTIYF.